Each of the 15 T cell receptor beta chains below was sequenced from the same sample in a study of a mutant IDH1 vaccine in newly diagnosed glioma (dated by TCRdb to about 2021). Their antigens are not known. Library method: the immunoSEQ multiplex PCR assay. TCRdb took this table from immuneACCESS and kept in-frame rearrangements with V and J called. Such tables lack part of the clones; where checked against another copy, unresolved V genes explain under half of the gap, and the rest is unexplained. This sample holds approximately 44,000 clones; roughly 80% were observed only once. The ten largest clonotypes hold around 2.5% of the sample. The time point label, read with the paper, signifies: week 23, last vaccination. Every vaccine dose consisted of 300 ug of a 20-mer mutant IDH1 peptide in Montanide, administered subcutaneously together with topical imiquimod. Source: PBMCs, taken from a glioma patient whose treatment included an IDH1 peptide vaccine. These receptors were collected from a woman in her late teens or twenties with glioma. Some clones in this sample may be carry-over from other donors' samples.

The V gene is TRBV2, the J gene TRBJ2-7; D is unclear. Trimming removed 7 bases from V and 12 bases from J, with 19 bases in between. Per the germline V gene, CDR1 is SNHLY and CDR2 is FYNNEI. The CDR3 has 12 residues. CDR3 sequence (DNA): TGTGCCAGCATGGAACTAATAGTGAGTTTGTACTTC. Its translation is CASMELIVSLYF.

Only a few counts were recorded for this clone. CDR3 in DNA: TGTGCCAGCCAGAAATTGAACACTGAAGCTTTCTTT. It codes for CASQKLNTEAFF. This chain joins TRBV6-5 and TRBJ1-1, with unresolved D. The V and J ends lost 8 bases and 0 bases respectively, with 7 bases between them. The CDR3 is 12 amino acids. Germline CDR1 reads MNHEY; CDR2 reads SVGAGI.

This clone was picked up one time. The genes are TRBV19 and TRBJ2-7; D is unclear. The CDR3 extends over 15 amino acids. V was cut by 1 base and J by 2 bases, with 12 bases left in between. CDR1 is LNHDA, CDR2 SQIVND, per germline (reference sequence). Written as DNA, the CDR3 is TGTGCCAGTAGTATAGCCCAGCCAGTTACCTACGAGCAGTACTTC. Residues: CASSIAQPVTYEQYF.

The V call is TRBV25-1, the J call TRBJ2-5; a possible D gene is TRBD1 (5 bases). CDR1 and CDR2 (germline): MGHDK, SYGVNS. The CDR3 is made up of 14 amino acids. V was shortened by 1 base and J by 5 bases, with 11 bases between the two germline ends. CDR3 amino acids: CASSEFRGPETQYF. The CDR3 nucleotides are TGTGCCAGCAGTGAATTTAGGGGTCCTGAGACCCAGTACTTC.

With regard to this clone: Other DNA variants within this sample encode the same CDR3. V gene TRBV6-1 combines with J gene TRBJ1-1; 10 nucleotides match TRBD1. Trimming cost V 6 bases and J 11 bases; bases outside gene matches: 9. Germline CDR1 and CDR2: MNHNS and SASEGT. The CDR3 extends over 13 amino acids. CDR3 amino acids: CASSQTGTGEAFF. The CDR3 region has the DNA TGTGCCAGCAGCCAAACCGGGACAGGGGAGGCTTTCTTT.

The chain is built from TRBV7-9 and TRBJ1-2, with D possibly TRBD1 on 6 matching bases. The ends were cut back, 5 bases at V and 4 bases at J, with 20 bases in the middle. Germline values: CDR1 SEHNR, CDR2 FQNEAQ (reference sequence). This CDR3 has 16 residues. The CDR3 DNA is TGTGCCAGCAGCAAAGGACTCCAGACAGGAGTCTATGGCTACACCTTC. As protein: CASSKGLQTGVYGYTF.

This chain uses TRBV5-1 with TRBJ1-2; tentatively, D is TRBD1 (6 bases). This CDR3 region has 13 residues. Deletions cut 3 bases from V and 5 bases from J, with 11 bases between. CDR1 and CDR2 (germline): SGHRS, YFSETQ. The CDR3 region has the DNA TGCGCCAGCAGCTCGGGGGGCGGGTATGGCTACACCTTC. This translates into CASSSGGGYGYTF.

CDR3 region: CASSYGDSSSTDTQYF. The DNA for the CDR3 is TGCGCCAGCAGCTACGGGGACAGCTCCAGCACAGATACGCAGTATTTT. The chain carries TRBV4-3 and TRBJ2-3, with TRBD1 matching over 7 bases. CDR3 length: 16 residues. Germline lookup yields CDR1 LGHNA and CDR2 YSLEER. With 5 bases clipped from V and 0 bases from J, the junction kept 8 bases outside the gene matches.

The chain recombines TRBV29-1 with TRBJ2-2; a possible D gene is TRBD1 (5 bases). CDR3 length: 13 amino acids. Germline CDR1 and CDR2: SQVTM and ANQGSEA. V lost 4 bases, J lost 2 bases, and 8 bases lay in between. The CDR3 DNA is TGCAGCGTTGGACAGTTAAACACCGGGGAGCTGTTTTTT. Protein: CSVGQLNTGELFF.

The chain uses TRBV6-1 and TRBJ2-7; the D gene is possibly TRBD2 (6 bases). CDR1 is MNHNS, CDR2 SASEGT, per germline. This CDR3 is 15 amino acids long. The V end was cut by 6 bases, the J end by 0 bases, with 15 bases between. The CDR3 loop reads CASSPLAFHSYEQYF. The CDR3 region has the DNA TGTGCCAGCAGCCCCCTAGCGTTCCACTCCTACGAGCAGTACTTC.

The genes are TRBV6-1 and TRBJ1-1; 9 nucleotides agree with TRBD1. The CDR3 runs 12 residues. Germline V CDR1 and CDR2: MNHNS, SASEGT. Losses at the gene ends were 9 bases for V and 11 bases for J; bases not matched to a gene: 10. The chain's CDR3 is CASKQGARRAFF. The CDR3 DNA is TGTGCCAGTAAACAGGGGGCTCGCAGGGCTTTCTTT.

The J gene is TRBJ2-4, the V gene TRBV4-2, with D uncertain. The germline CDR1 and CDR2 sequences are LGHNA and YNFKEQ. The CDR3 runs to 14 residues. V was cut by 3 bases and J by 7 bases, with 13 bases left in between. DNA for the CDR3: TGTGCCAGCAGCCATGTGAAGGGTATGAACATTCAGTACTTC. Protein product: CASSHVKGMNIQYF.

The gene calls are TRBV5-6 and TRBJ2-7; D uncertain. Germline V gives CDR1 SGHDT, CDR2 YYEEEE. This CDR3 is 13 amino acids long. Trimming shortened V by 2 bases and J by 2 bases, and 8 bases separated the two germline ends. The CDR3 DNA is TGTGCCAGCAGCTTCGATGGGACCTACGAGCAGTACTTC. Its protein product is CASSFDGTYEQYF.

In DNA, the CDR3 is TGTGCCAGCAGCCCGAGTAAACTTACAGGGGTGACGGCTGAAGCTTTCTTT. Translating it yields CASSPSKLTGVTAEAFF. The genes are TRBV5-4 and TRBJ1-1; TRBD1 matches 7 bases. The V and J ends lost 4 bases and 6 bases, in that order; junction bases with no gene match: 18. The CDR3 runs to 17 residues. Germline CDR1 is SGHNT and CDR2 is YYREEE (reference sequence).

The rearrangement uses TRBV21-1 and TRBJ1-2. TRBV21-1 is recorded as a pseudogene. The CDR3 is 11 residues long. The CDR3 sequence is CASSRLNGYTF. Written as DNA, the CDR3 is TGTGCCAGCAGCCGACTCAATGGCTACACCTTC.